This T cell receptor beta chain was identified during a study of cytomegalovirus exposure and HLA in healthy donors. Trimming took 0 bases from V and 12 from J, leaving 16 bases between them. Germline CDR1 and CDR2: MGHRA and YSYEKL. The CDR3 is 14 residues long. Study results and limitations: In a later analysis, at a false discovery rate of 0.05, roughly 17,000 TCR beta sequences were associated with HLA alleles. The investigators catalogued 160 or so TCR beta chains as cytomegalovirus-associated. Reported results showed that the classifier diagnosed cytomegalovirus status with high specificity and sensitivity.

It was with 60 Vbeta and 13 Jbeta primers that the PCR ran. Method: immunoSEQ multiplex PCR; TCRdb's copy keeps in-frame clones and lacks some. This sample has tens of thousands of clones; about 80% occur once, and the top ten carry 23%. As to this clone: Its matching antigen is unknown.

The V and J genes are TRBV4-1 and TRBJ2-3, with D maybe TRBD2 (6 bases). The sample taken for sequencing was PBMCs. This clonotype was obtained from a woman aged 45-65 years in good health and CMV-seropositive. The CDR3 is CASSQEVRGRSQYF. The CDR3 nucleotides read TGCGCCAGCAGCCAAGAGGTACGGGGGAGGAGTCAGTATTTT.